This TCR beta chain stems from a study of response to subunit inactivated influenza vaccine. This clonotype was counted only a few times. Its antigen remains unknown. V lost 1 base and J lost 2, with 7 bases in between. Germline loops: CDR1 SGHDT, CDR2 YYEEEE. The CDR3 consists of 13 residues. Study conclusions and caveats: The authors proposed limited new T cell recruitment per seasonal influenza vaccination.

TCRdb re-derived calls from the RT-PCR reads in MiXCR, one entry per CDR3 protein. The sample includes under 500,000 distinct CDR3 sequences, about 10% seen only once; the top ten take more than 10%. The TCR originated in a man aged 50-60 years who received an inactivated influenza vaccine. V usage is TRBV5-6 and J usage is TRBJ2-7; no firm D call. The specimen comprised PBMCs from blood, sampled 35 to 45 days after vaccination. The CDR3 DNA follows: TGTGCCAGCAGCTTGTTCGGGCCCTACGAGCAGTACTTC. Its translation is CASSLFGPYEQYF.